The entry that follows covers one T cell receptor beta chain sequence. Here immunoSEQ multiplex PCR was the method, and the copy in TCRdb shows in-frame clones only, minus some. The repertoire has around 320,000 clones, around 84% of them found once; the top ten carry 1.9%. The data originate from a study of Ad26.COV2.S vaccination and SARS-CoV-2 variants. V gave up 2 bases and J gave up 0 bases, with 14 bases separating them. CDR1 MGHRA and CDR2 YSYEKL come from the germline V gene. The CDR3 length is 17 residues. The treatment denotes: approximately 18 received Ad26.COV2.S at low or high dose, single or two shots; about 5 received placebo; per-sample allocation not given. Day 63 after the first injection of vaccine or placebo was the sampling time. Ad26 vector vaccine expressed Wuhan-strain SARS-CoV-2 spike.

The chain joins TRBV4-1 to TRBJ1-5; D remains ambiguous. The receptor comes from a person between 18 and 65 years old who received the Ad26.COV2.S COVID-19 vaccine or a placebo. Material: peripheral blood, obtained in a trial of Ad26.COV2.S vaccine versus placebo. CDR3 sequence reads: CASSQPPLTNSNQPQHF. CDR3 in DNA: TGCGCCAGCAGCCAACCTCCCCTAACGAATAGCAATCAGCCCCAGCATTTT.